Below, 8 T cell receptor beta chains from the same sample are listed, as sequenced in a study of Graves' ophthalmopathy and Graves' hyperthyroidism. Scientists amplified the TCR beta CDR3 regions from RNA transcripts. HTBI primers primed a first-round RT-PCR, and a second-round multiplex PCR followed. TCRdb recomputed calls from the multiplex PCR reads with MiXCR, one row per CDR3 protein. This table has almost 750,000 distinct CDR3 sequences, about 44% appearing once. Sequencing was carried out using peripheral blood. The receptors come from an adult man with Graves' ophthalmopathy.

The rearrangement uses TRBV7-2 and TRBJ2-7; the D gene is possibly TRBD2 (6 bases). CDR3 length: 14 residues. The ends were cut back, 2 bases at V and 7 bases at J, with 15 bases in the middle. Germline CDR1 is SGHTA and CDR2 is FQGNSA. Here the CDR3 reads CASSLLSVGGEQYF. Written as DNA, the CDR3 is TGTGCCAGCAGCTTACTATCAGTAGGAGGGGAGCAGTACTTC.

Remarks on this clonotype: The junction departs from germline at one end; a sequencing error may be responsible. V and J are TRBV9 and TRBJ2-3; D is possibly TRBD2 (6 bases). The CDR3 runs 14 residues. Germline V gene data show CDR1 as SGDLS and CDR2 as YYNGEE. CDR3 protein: CASTPEGRQDTQYF. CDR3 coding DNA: TGTGCTAGCACCCCAGAAGGGAGGCAAGATACGCAGTATTTT.

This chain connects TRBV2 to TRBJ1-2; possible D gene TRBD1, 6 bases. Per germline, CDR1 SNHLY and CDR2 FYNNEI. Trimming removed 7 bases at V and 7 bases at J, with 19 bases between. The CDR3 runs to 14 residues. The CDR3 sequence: CASTPLQGTLGYTF. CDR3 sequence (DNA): TGTGCCAGCACCCCTCTCCAGGGGACTCTTGGCTACACCTTC.

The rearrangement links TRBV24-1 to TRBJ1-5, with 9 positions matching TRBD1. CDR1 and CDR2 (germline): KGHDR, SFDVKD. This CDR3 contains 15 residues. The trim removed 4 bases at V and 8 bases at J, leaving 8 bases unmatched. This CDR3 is CATSDPGTGREPQHF. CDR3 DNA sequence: TGTGCCACCAGTGACCCAGGGACAGGGCGGGAGCCCCAGCATTTT.

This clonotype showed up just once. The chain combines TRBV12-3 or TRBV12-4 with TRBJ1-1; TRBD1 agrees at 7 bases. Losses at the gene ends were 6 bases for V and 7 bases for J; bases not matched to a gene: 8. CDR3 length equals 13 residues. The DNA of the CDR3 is TGTGCCAGCAGATACAGGGGTGGCATTGAAGCTTTCTTT. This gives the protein CASRYRGGIEAFF.

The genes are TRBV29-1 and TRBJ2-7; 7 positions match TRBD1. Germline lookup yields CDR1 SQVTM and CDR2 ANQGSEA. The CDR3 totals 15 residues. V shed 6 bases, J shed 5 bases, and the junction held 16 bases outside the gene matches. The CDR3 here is CSVGQQGPHPDEQYF. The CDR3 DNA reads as TGCAGCGTGGGACAACAGGGGCCACATCCCGACGAGCAGTACTTC.

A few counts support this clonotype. The CDR3 here is CSARDPLNQPQHF. The CDR3 coding sequence is TGCAGTGCTAGAGATCCGCTCAATCAGCCCCAGCATTTT. V is TRBV20-1 and J is TRBJ1-5; no reliable D call. Trimming removed 0 bases at V and 3 bases at J, with 6 bases between. This CDR3 spans 13 amino acids. The V gene's germline CDR1 is DFQATT and CDR2 SNEGSKA (reference sequence).

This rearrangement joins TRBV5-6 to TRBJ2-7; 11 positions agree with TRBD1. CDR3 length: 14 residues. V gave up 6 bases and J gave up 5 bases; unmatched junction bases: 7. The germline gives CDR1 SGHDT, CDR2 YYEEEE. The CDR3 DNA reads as TGTGCCAGCACCTTACGGACAGGGGGCGACGAGCAGTACTTC. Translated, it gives CASTLRTGGDEQYF.